These T cell receptor beta chains were read from a single sample in a study of blood T cell repertoires in COVID-19. The table came from immunoSEQ multiplex PCR; TCRdb's copy has only in-frame clones and leaves some out. The sample lists some 130,000 clones; around nine tenths were seen once. The source material was peripheral blood. Every receptor here comes from a middle-aged man with active or convalescent COVID-19. Both conserved end residues are part of each CDR3. A D gene is named only where the DNA matches it firmly. The listing skips clone size in some rows; elsewhere it reads once, few, many or a size class.

j_call: TRBJ1-1
d_call: -
clone_size: few
v_call: TRBV18
cdr3_nt: TGTGCCAGCTCACCAGCCGGGGACACTGAAGCTTTCTTT
cdr3_aa: CASSPAGDTEAFF

j_call: TRBJ2-2
d_call: TRBD2
clone_size: -
v_call: TRBV5-4
cdr3_nt: TGTGCCAGCAGCTCGCCTAGCGGGGGGGTCTCTACCGGGGAGCTGTTTTTT
cdr3_aa: CASSSPSGGVSTGELFF

j_call: TRBJ2-5
d_call: -
clone_size: -
v_call: TRBV18
cdr3_nt: TGTGCCAGCTCGGGACTGCCCCAAGAGACCCAGTACTTC
cdr3_aa: CASSGLPQETQYF

j_call: TRBJ2-5
d_call: -
clone_size: -
v_call: TRBV24-1
cdr3_nt: TGTGCCACCAGTGCCAGCGGTCGGTACCAAGAGACCCAGTACTTC
cdr3_aa: CATSASGRYQETQYF

j_call: TRBJ2-3
d_call: TRBD1
clone_size: few
v_call: TRBV20-1
cdr3_nt: TGCAGGACAGGGTACACAGATACGCAGTATTTT
cdr3_aa: CRTGYTDTQYF

j_call: TRBJ1-1
d_call: -
clone_size: -
v_call: TRBV20-1
cdr3_nt: TGCAGTGCTAGTCGGAGACGGGAAACGGGAGCGATGAACACTGAAGCTTTCTTT
cdr3_aa: CSASRRRETGAMNTEAFF

j_call: TRBJ1-1
d_call: -
clone_size: -
v_call: TRBV19
cdr3_nt: TGTGCCAGTAGCCGGGGGTTGGTGAACACTGAAGCTTTCTTT
cdr3_aa: CASSRGLVNTEAFF

j_call: TRBJ2-7
d_call: TRBD2
clone_size: -
v_call: TRBV4-1
cdr3_nt: TGCGCCAGCAGCCAAGATAAACGTGGGGGGGGCTCCTACGAGCAGTACTTC
cdr3_aa: CASSQDKRGGGSYEQYF

j_call: TRBJ2-3
d_call: TRBD1
clone_size: -
v_call: TRBV6-5
cdr3_nt: TGTGCCACCCATGACAGGGCCTGGACAGATACGCAGTATTTT
cdr3_aa: CATHDRAWTDTQYF

j_call: TRBJ2-1
d_call: -
clone_size: once
v_call: TRBV6-5
cdr3_nt: TGTGCCAGCAGCAGGGGCCAGTACAATGAGCAGTTCTTC
cdr3_aa: CASSRGQYNEQFF

j_call: TRBJ2-1
d_call: TRBD2
clone_size: -
v_call: TRBV27
cdr3_nt: TGTGCCAGCAGTTCTCTAGCGGGAGTAGTGGTAGAGCAGTTCTTC
cdr3_aa: CASSSLAGVVVEQFF

j_call: TRBJ2-7
d_call: TRBD1
clone_size: -
v_call: TRBV6-5
cdr3_nt: TGTGCCAGCAGCGACAGGGGGCGCCCCGCCTACGAGCAGTACTTC
cdr3_aa: CASSDRGRPAYEQYF

j_call: TRBJ1-3
d_call: -
clone_size: -
v_call: TRBV5-4
cdr3_nt: TGTGCCAGCAGCTCCGGACAGCACTCTGGAAACACCATATATTTT
cdr3_aa: CASSSGQHSGNTIYF

j_call: TRBJ1-3
d_call: -
clone_size: -
v_call: TRBV10-3
cdr3_nt: TGTGCCATCAGTGAGTCTGGCCCGCTGGGAAACACCATATATTTT
cdr3_aa: CAISESGPLGNTIYF

j_call: TRBJ2-1
d_call: TRBD2
clone_size: -
v_call: TRBV7-9
cdr3_nt: TGTGCCAGCAGTCGTCTAGCGGAAACTTACAATGAGCAGTTCTTC
cdr3_aa: CASSRLAETYNEQFF

j_call: TRBJ2-3
d_call: TRBD2
clone_size: -
v_call: TRBV11-2
cdr3_nt: TGTGCCAGCAGCTTAGTCGCGGGGGGGCCAAGAGATACGCAGTATTTT
cdr3_aa: CASSLVAGGPRDTQYF

j_call: TRBJ1-4
d_call: -
clone_size: -
v_call: TRBV7-2
cdr3_nt: TGTGCCAGCAGCTTAGTAGGGGGACGGAATGAAGAAAAACTGTTTTTT
cdr3_aa: CASSLVGGRNEEKLFF

j_call: TRBJ1-2
d_call: TRBD1
clone_size: few
v_call: TRBV5-6
cdr3_nt: TGTGCCAGCAGCATTCTGACAGGGACGCATGGCTACACCTTC
cdr3_aa: CASSILTGTHGYTF

j_call: TRBJ1-5
d_call: -
clone_size: -
v_call: TRBV11-2
cdr3_nt: TGTGCCAGCAGCTTAGATCCGGATCAGCCCCAGCATTTT
cdr3_aa: CASSLDPDQPQHF

j_call: TRBJ1-5
d_call: -
clone_size: -
v_call: TRBV3-1/TRBV3-2
cdr3_nt: TGTGCCAGCAGCCCAAGAGACAGGTCTAGCAATCAGCCCCAGCATTTT
cdr3_aa: CASSPRDRSSNQPQHF

j_call: TRBJ2-7
d_call: -
clone_size: -
v_call: TRBV7-2
cdr3_nt: TGTGCCAGCAGCTTAGTACAGGGTCTCTACGAGCAGTACTTC
cdr3_aa: CASSLVQGLYEQYF

j_call: TRBJ1-5
d_call: TRBD1
clone_size: -
v_call: TRBV10-2
cdr3_nt: TGCGCCAGCAGTGAGCGGACAGGGTTCGGTTCGAGCAATCAGCCCCAGCATTTT
cdr3_aa: CASSERTGFGSSNQPQHF

j_call: TRBJ1-6
d_call: -
clone_size: -
v_call: TRBV7-7
cdr3_nt: TGTGCCAGCAGCTTAGGTATCGGGCTCAGGGCACCCCTCCACTTT
cdr3_aa: CASSLGIGLRAPLHF

j_call: TRBJ2-5
d_call: -
clone_size: -
v_call: TRBV21-1
cdr3_nt: TGTGCCAGCAGCAGACCACCAGACAGGGAAGAGACCCAGTACTTC
cdr3_aa: CASSRPPDREETQYF

j_call: TRBJ2-7
d_call: TRBD1
clone_size: -
v_call: TRBV3-1/TRBV3-2
cdr3_nt: TGTGCCAGCAGCCAAGTCCCGGGACAGGGGAGCGAGCAGTACTTC
cdr3_aa: CASSQVPGQGSEQYF

j_call: TRBJ1-4
d_call: TRBD1
clone_size: -
v_call: TRBV6-2/TRBV6-3
cdr3_nt: TGTGCCAGCAGTTATGGACAGGGCCTTCCAACTAATGAAAAACTGTTTTTT
cdr3_aa: CASSYGQGLPTNEKLFF

j_call: TRBJ2-2
d_call: -
clone_size: -
v_call: TRBV19
cdr3_nt: TGTGCCAGTAGTACTCAGGGTCCCTCCGGGGAGCTGTTTTTT
cdr3_aa: CASSTQGPSGELFF

j_call: TRBJ2-1
d_call: TRBD1
clone_size: -
v_call: TRBV5-1
cdr3_nt: TGCGCCAGCAGGTCAGGACAGGGTTTCGATGAGCAGTTCTTC
cdr3_aa: CASRSGQGFDEQFF